This paragraph covers one T cell receptor beta chain sequence. A second PCR, run for about 6 to 11 cycles, used a sample-barcoded 5' primer plus a J-beta primer mix. TCRdb used MiXCR to reprocess the 5' RACE reads, holding one entry per CDR3 protein. The sample holds 1.5 million to 1.9 million distinct CDR3 sequences; around 40% are singletons and the top ten take about 3.8%. The length of the CDR3 is 15 residues. Germline CDR1 is MNHEY and CDR2 is SVGEGT. V was clipped by 5 bases and J by 5 bases; unmatched bases: 9. This record comes from a study of blood T cells in healthy people across ages. The receptor's source is a woman between 18 and 30 years old in good health. The chain links TRBV6-2 or TRBV6-3 to TRBJ2-4; 7 positions agree with TRBD1. Material: blood. The CDR3 DNA reads TGTGCCAGCAGTCTTGACGGGACAGCAGAAAACATTCAGTACTTC. Protein sequence: CASSLDGTAENIQYF.